The T cell receptor (beta chain) under discussion was sequenced for a study of shared clonotypes between healthy human individuals. Study-wide points: Compared with memory subsets, naive subsets generally had larger estimated richness.

Among the donors, all were Caucasian adults who lived in Nashville, Tennessee. This clone turned up a few times. Its target is not known. Per sorted-subset replicate PCR, input was 200 to 250 ng DNA, representing roughly 28,000 T cell genomes. Data came from immunoSEQ multiplex PCR; TCRdb stores just in-frame clones and leaves some out. The sample shows about 640,000 clones, 60% to 80% of them seen only once. Looked up from germline, CDR1 is GTSNPN and CDR2 is SVGIG (reference sequence). The germline V and J ends were trimmed by 4 bases and 6 bases, with 10 bases remaining between them. This CDR3 is 12 amino acids long.

This TCR derives from a young woman in good health. The V gene is TRBV30, the J gene TRBJ1-3, with TRBD1 as a possible D gene (5 bases). Sequences were obtained from memory CD4+ T cells sorted from blood. The subset denotes: CD45RA-negative fraction. The CDR3 region has the DNA TGTGCCTGGATTGACAGACTAAACACCATATATTTT. Amino acids: CAWIDRLNTIYF.